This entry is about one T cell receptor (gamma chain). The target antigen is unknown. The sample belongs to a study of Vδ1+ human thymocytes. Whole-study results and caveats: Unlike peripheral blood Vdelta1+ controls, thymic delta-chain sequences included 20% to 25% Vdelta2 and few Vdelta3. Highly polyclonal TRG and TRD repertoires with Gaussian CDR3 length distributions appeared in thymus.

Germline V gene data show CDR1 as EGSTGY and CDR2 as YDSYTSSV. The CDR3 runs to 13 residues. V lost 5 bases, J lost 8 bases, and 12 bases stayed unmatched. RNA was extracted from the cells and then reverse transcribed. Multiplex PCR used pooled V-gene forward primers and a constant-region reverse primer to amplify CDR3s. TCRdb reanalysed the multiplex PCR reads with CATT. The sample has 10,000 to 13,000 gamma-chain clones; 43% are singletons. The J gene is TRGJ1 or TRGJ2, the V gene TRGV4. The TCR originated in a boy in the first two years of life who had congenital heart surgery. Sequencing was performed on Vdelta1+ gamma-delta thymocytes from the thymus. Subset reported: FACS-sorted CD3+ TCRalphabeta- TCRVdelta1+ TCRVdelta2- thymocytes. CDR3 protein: CATWVPPYDKKLF. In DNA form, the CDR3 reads TGTGCCACCTGGGTCCCCCCCTATGATAAGAAACTCTTT.